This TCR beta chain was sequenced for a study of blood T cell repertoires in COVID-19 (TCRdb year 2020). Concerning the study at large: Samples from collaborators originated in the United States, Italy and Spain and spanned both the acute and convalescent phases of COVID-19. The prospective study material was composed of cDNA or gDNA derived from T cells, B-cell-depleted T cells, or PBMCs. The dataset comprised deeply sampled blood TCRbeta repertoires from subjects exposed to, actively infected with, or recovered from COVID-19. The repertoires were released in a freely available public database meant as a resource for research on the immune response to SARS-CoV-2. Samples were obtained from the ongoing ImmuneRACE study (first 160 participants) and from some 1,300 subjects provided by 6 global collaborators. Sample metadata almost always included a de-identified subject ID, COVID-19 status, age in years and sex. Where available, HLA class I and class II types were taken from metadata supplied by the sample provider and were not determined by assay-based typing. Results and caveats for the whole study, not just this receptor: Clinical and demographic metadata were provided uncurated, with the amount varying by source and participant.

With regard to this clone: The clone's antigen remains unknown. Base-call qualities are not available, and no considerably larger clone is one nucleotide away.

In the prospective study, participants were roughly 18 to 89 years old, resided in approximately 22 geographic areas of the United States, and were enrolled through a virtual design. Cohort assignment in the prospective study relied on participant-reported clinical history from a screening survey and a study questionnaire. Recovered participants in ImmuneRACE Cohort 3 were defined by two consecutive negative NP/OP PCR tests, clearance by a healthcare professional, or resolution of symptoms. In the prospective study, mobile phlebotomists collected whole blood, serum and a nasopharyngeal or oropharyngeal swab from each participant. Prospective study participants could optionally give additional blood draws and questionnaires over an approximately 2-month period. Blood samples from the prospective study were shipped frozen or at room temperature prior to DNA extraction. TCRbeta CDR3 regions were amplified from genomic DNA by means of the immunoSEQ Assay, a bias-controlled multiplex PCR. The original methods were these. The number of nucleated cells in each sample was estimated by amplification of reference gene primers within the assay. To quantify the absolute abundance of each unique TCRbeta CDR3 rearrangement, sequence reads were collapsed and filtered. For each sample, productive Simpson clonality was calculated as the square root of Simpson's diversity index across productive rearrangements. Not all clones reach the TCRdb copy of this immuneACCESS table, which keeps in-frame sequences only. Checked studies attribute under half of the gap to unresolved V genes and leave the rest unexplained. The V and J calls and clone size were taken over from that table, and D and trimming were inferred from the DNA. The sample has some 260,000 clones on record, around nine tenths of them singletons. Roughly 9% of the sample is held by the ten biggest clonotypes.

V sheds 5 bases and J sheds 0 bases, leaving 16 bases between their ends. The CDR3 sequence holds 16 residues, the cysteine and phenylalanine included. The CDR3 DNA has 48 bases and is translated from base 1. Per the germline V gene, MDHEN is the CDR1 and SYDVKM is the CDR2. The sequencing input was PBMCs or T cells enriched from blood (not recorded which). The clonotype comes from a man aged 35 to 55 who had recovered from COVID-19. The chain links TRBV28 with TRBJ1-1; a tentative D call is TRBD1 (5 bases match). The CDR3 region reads CASSPGSGGMNTEAFF. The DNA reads TGTGCCAGCAGTCCAGGGAGCGGGGGTATGAACACTGAAGCTTTCTTT. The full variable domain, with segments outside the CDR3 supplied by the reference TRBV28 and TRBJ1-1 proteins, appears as DVKVTQSSRYLVKRTGEKVFLECVQDMDHENMFWYRQDPGLGLRLIYFSYDVKMKEKGDIPEGYSVSREKKERFSLILESASTNQTSMYLCASSPGSGGMNTEAFFGQGTRLTVV.